The 5 T cell receptor beta chains below come from one sample, sequenced in a study of OX40 agonist ivuxolimab in advanced cancers. The protocol was immunoSEQ multiplex PCR, while the TCRdb copy is restricted to in-frame clones and leaves out a portion. The table lists tens of thousands of clones, around 90% of them singletons, with under 0.4% in the top ten. Specimen: CD4+ or CD8+ T cells sorted from blood, collected in a trial of the OX40 agonist ivuxolimab. These receptors all stem from an adult with an advanced solid tumor such as melanoma, head and neck, liver or kidney cancer.

The rearrangement joins TRBV5-1 to TRBJ2-2; D gene unclear. In germline, CDR1 is SGHRS, CDR2 YFSETQ. The V end lost 2 bases, the J end lost 5 bases, and 10 bases lay between the germline ends. There are 14 residues in the CDR3. This chain's CDR3 is CASSFTMGTGELFF. The CDR3 DNA is TGCGCCAGCAGCTTTACAATGGGAACCGGGGAGCTGTTTTTT.

The chain uses TRBV7-9 and TRBJ1-6; D unclear. Trimming cost V 4 bases and J 5 bases, with 9 bases left between them. The CDR3 is 14 amino acids. CDR1 is SEHNR and CDR2 is FQNEAQ in the germline V gene (reference sequence). The chain's CDR3 is CASSSDGNNSPLHF. In DNA form, the CDR3 reads TGTGCCAGCAGCTCGGACGGTAATAATTCACCCCTCCACTTT.

The chain couples TRBV10-3 to TRBJ2-7, with 11 nucleotides matching TRBD1. CDR3 length: 15 amino acids. Germline V gives CDR1 ENHRY, CDR2 SYGVKD. With V trimmed by 6 bases and J by 3 bases, 7 bases remained unmatched. CDR3 nucleotide sequence: TGTGCCATCAGCCGGACGGGACAGGGGGACTACGAGCAGTACTTC. This codes for CAISRTGQGDYEQYF.

The rearrangement joins TRBV7-2 to TRBJ1-1; TRBD1 agrees at 7 bases. V lost 10 bases to trimming and J lost 5 bases; unmatched junction nucleotides: 13. The germline gives CDR1 SGHTA, CDR2 FQGNSA. The CDR3 extends over 14 amino acids. The CDR3 coding sequence is TGTGCCACCACACCTAGACAGGGTGCTACTGAAGCTTTCTTT. Protein: CATTPRQGATEAFF. Using reference TRBV7-2 and TRBJ1-1 for the parts outside the CDR3, the full variable domain is GAGVSQSPSNKVTEKGKDVELRCDPISGHTALYWYRQSLGQGLEFLIYFQGNSAPDKSGLPSDRFSAERTGGSVSTLTIQRTQQEDSAVYLCATTPRQGATEAFFGQGTRLTVV.

There are a few counts of this clone. The chain is built from TRBV19 and TRBJ1-5, with D possibly TRBD1 on 6 matching bases. CDR1 is LNHDA and CDR2 is SQIVND in the germline V gene (reference sequence). The CDR3 spans 14 residues. Trimming cost V 11 bases and J 0 bases, with 14 bases left between them. The CDR3 DNA is TGTGCCGCCGCAGGGGATTATAGCAATCAGCCCCAGCATTTT. The encoded protein is CAAAGDYSNQPQHF. The variable domain in full, completed from reference TRBV19 and TRBJ1-5, reads DGGITQSPKYLFRKEGQNVTLSCEQNLNHDAMYWYRQDPGQGLRLIYYSQIVNDFQKGDIAEGYSVSREKKESFPLTVTSAQKNPTAFYLCAAAGDYSNQPQHFGDGTRLSIL.